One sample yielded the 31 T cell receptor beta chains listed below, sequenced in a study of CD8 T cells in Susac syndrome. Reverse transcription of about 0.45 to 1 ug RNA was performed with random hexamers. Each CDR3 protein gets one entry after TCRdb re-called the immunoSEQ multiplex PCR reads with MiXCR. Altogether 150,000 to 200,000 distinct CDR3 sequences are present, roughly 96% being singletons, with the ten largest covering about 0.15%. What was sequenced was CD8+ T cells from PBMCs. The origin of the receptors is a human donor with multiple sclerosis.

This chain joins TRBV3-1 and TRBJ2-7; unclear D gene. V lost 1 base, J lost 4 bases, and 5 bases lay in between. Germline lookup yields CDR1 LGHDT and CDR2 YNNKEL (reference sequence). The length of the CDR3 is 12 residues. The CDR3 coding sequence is TGTGCCAGCAGCCAAGGGGTGTACGAGCAGTACTTC. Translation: CASSQGVYEQYF.

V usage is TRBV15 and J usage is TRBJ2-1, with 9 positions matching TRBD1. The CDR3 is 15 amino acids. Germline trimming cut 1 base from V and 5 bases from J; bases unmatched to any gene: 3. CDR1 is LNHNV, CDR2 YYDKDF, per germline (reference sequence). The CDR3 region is CATSRVGTGHNEQFF. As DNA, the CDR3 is TGTGCCACCAGCAGAGTGGGGACAGGGCACAATGAGCAGTTCTTC. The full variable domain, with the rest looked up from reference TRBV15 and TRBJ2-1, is DAMVIQNPRYQVTQFGKPVTLSCSQTLNHNVMYWYQQKSSQAPKLLFHYYDKDFNNEADTPDNFQSRRPNTSFCFLDIRSPGLGDTAMYLCATSRVGTGHNEQFFGPGTRLTVL.

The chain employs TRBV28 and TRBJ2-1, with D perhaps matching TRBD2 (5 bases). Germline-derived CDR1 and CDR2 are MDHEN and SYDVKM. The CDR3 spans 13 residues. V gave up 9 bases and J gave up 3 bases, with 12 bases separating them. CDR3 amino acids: CASSDGVYNEQFF. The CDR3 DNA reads TGTGCCAGTTCTGACGGGGTCTACAATGAGCAGTTCTTC.

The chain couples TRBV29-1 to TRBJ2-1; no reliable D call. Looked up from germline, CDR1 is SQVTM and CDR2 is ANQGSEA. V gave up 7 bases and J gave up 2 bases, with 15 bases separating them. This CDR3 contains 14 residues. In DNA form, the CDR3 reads TGCAGCGCCTGGGAAGACACTACCTACAATGAGCAGTTCTTC. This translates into CSAWEDTTYNEQFF.

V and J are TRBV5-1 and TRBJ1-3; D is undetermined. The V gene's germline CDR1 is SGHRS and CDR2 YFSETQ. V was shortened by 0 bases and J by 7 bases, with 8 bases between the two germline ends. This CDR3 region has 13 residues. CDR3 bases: TGCGCCAGCAGCTTGGACAGCTCTAACACCATATATTTT. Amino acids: CASSLDSSNTIYF.

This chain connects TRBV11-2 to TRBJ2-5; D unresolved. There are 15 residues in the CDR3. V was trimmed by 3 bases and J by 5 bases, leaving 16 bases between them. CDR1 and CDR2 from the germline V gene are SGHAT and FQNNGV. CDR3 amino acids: CASSFWLGRKETQYF. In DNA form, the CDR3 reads TGTGCCAGCAGCTTTTGGCTTGGACGCAAGGAGACCCAGTACTTC.

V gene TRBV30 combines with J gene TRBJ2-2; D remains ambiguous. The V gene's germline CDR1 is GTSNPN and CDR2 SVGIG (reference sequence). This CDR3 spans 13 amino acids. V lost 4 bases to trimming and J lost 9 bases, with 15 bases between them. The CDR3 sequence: CAWMGDQPRELFF. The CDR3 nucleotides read TGTGCCTGGATGGGTGATCAACCGCGGGAGCTGTTTTTT.

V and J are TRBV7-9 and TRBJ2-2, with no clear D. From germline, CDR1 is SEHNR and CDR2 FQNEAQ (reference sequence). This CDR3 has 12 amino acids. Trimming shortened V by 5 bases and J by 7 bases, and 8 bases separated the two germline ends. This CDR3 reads CASSPLIGELFF. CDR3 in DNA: TGTGCCAGCAGCCCTCTGATCGGGGAGCTGTTTTTT. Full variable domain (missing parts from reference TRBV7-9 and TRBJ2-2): DTGVSQNPRHKITKRGQNVTFRCDPISEHNRLYWYRQTLGQGPEFLTYFQNEAQLEKSRLLSDRFSAERPKGSFSTLEIQRTEQGDSAMYLCASSPLIGELFFGEGSRLTVL.

The CDR3 here is CASSHRRLPQDFGGNTIYF. CDR3 nucleotide sequence: TGCGCCAGCAGCCACAGGCGACTGCCACAGGATTTCGGTGGAAACACCATATATTTT. This sequence joins TRBV4-1 and TRBJ1-3, with D possibly being TRBD1 (5 bases). The CDR3 is made up of 19 amino acids. Trimming pared 3 bases from V and 3 bases from J, leaving 24 bases between. Germline V gene data show CDR1 as MGHRA and CDR2 as YSYEKL.

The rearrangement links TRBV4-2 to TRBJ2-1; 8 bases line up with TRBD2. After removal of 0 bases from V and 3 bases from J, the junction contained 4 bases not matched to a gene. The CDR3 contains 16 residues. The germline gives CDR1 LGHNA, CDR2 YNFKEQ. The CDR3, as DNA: TGTGCCAGCAGCCAAGAACTAGCGGAATACTACAATGAGCAGTTCTTC. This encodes CASSQELAEYYNEQFF.

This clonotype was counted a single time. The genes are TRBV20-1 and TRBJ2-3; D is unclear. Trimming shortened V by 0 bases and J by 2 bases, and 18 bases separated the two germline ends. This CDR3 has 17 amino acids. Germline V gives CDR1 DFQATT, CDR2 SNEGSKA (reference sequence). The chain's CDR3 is CSARDLEGDPLTDTQYF. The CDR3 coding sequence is TGCAGTGCTAGAGATCTAGAAGGAGATCCACTCACAGATACGCAGTATTTT.

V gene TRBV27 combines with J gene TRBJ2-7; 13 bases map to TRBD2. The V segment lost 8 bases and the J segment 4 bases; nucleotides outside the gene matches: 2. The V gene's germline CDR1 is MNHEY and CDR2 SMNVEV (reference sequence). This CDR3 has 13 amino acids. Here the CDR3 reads CASGGLAGYEQYF. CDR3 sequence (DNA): TGTGCCAGCGGGGGACTAGCGGGGTACGAGCAGTACTTC.

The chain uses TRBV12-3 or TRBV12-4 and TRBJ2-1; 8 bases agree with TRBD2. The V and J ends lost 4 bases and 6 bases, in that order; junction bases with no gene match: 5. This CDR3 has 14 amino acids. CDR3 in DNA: TGTGCCAGCAGTTCCGGGAGGGCCTCCAATGAGCAGTTCTTC. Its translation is CASSSGRASNEQFF.

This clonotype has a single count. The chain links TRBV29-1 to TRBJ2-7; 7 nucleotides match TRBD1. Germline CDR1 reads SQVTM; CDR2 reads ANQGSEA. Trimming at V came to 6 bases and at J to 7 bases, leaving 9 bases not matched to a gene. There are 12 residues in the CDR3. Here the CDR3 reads CSVYRGLGEQYF. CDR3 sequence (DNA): TGCAGCGTCTACAGGGGCCTGGGGGAGCAGTACTTC.

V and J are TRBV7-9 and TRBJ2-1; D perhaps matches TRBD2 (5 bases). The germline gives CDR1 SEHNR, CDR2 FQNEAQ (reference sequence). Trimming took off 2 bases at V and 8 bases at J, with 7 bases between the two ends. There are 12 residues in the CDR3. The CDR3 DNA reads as TGTGCCAGCAGCTTAAGGAGGCATGAGCAGTTCTTC. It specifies CASSLRRHEQFF.

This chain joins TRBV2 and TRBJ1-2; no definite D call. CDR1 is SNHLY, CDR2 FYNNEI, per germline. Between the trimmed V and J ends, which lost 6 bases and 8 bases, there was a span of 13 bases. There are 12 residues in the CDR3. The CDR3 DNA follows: TGTGCCAGCAGAGGAAGTTATAACGGCTACACCTTC. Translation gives CASRGSYNGYTF.

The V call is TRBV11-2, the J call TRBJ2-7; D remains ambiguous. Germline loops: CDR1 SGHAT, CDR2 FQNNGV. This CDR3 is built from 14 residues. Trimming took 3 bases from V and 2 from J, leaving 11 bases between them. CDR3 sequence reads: CASSLGDGAYEQYF. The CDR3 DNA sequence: TGTGCCAGCAGCTTGGGCGATGGGGCCTACGAGCAGTACTTC.

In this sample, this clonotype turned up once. CDR3: CASIRENEQYF. The CDR3 bases are TGTGCCAGCATAAGAGAGAACGAGCAGTACTTC. The chain is built from TRBV27 and TRBJ2-7; D remains unclear. Germline loops: CDR1 MNHEY, CDR2 SMNVEV (reference sequence). Trimming stripped 7 bases from V and 5 bases from J, with 9 bases between. This CDR3 comprises 11 residues.

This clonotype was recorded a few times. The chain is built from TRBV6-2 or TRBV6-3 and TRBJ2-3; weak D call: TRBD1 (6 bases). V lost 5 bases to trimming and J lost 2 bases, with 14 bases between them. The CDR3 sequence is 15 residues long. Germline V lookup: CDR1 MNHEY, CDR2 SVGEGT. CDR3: CASSPLDRSTDTQYF. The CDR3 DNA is TGTGCCAGCAGTCCCCTGGACAGATCCACAGATACGCAGTATTTT.

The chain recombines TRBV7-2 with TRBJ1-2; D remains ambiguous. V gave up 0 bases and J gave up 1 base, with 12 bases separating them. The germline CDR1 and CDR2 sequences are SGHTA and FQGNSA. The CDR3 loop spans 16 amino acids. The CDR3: CASSLAGVADNYGYTF. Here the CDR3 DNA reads TGTGCCAGCAGCTTAGCGGGTGTGGCAGATAACTATGGCTACACCTTC.

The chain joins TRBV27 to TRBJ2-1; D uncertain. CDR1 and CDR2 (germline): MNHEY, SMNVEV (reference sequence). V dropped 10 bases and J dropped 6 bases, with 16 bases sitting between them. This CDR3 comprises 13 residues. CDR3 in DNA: TGTGCCACGCCTTTTACAGCTTGCAATGAGCAGTTCTTC. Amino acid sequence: CATPFTACNEQFF.

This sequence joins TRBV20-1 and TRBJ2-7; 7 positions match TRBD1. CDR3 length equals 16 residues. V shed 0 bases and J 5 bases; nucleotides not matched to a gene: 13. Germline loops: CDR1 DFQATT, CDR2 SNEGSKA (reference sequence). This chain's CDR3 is CSARDSPDRIYNEQYF. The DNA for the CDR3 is TGCAGTGCTAGAGACTCTCCGGACAGGATTTACAACGAGCAGTACTTC.

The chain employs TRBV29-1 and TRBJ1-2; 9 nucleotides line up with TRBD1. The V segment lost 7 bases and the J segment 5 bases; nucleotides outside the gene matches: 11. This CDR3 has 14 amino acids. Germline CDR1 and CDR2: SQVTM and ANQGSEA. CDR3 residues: CSATSGQGRYGYTF. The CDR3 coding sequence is TGCAGCGCGACTTCGGGACAGGGAAGATATGGCTACACCTTC.

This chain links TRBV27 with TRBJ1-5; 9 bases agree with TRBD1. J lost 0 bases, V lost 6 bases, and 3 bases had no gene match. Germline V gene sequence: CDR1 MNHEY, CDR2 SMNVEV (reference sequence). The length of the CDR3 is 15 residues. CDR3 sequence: CASRTGGPSNQPQHF. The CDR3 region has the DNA TGTGCCAGCAGAACAGGGGGCCCTAGCAATCAGCCCCAGCATTTT.

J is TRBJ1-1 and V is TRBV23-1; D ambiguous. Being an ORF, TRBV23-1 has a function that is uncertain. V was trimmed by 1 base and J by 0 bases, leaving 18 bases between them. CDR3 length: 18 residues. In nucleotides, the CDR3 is TGCGCCAGCAGTCAATTCCGTCGTAGTCCGGGTCTGAACACTGAAGCTTTCTTT. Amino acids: CASSQFRRSPGLNTEAFF.

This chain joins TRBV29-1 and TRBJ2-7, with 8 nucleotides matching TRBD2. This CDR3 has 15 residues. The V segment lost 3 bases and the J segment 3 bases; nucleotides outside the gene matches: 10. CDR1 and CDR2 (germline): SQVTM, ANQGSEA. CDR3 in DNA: TGCAGCGTTGAGGAATCGGGAGGGCCTCGCTACGAGCAGTACTTC. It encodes CSVEESGGPRYEQYF.

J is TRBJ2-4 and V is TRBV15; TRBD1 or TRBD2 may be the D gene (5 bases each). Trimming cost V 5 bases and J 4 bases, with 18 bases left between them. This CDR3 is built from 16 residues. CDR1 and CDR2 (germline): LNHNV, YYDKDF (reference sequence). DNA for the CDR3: TGTGCCACCAGCCCCTATGGGGGAATCGCTAAAAACATTCAGTACTTC. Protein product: CATSPYGGIAKNIQYF.

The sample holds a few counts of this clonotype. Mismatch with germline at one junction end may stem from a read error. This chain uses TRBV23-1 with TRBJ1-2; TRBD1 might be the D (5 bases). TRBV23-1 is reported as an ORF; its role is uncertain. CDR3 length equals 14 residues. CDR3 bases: TGCGCCCGCAGTCAATCGGGGGGGGGCTATGGCTACACCTTC. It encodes CARSQSGGGYGYTF.

The CDR3 DNA reads TGTGCCAGCAGTGGGGACTGGGTTGTTCGAGATGAGCAGTTCTTC. This codes for CASSGDWVVRDEQFF. This rearrangement joins TRBV12-3 or TRBV12-4 to TRBJ2-1; a possible D gene is TRBD2 (6 bases). V lost 5 bases, J lost 8 bases, and 19 bases lay in between. The CDR3 sequence is 15 residues long.

CDR3 sequence reads: CASSEGPGETQYF. CDR3 DNA: TGTGCCAGCAGTGAAGGCCCCGGGGAGACCCAGTACTTC. The chain combines TRBV2 with TRBJ2-5, with D unresolved. This CDR3 contains 13 residues. Germline lookup yields CDR1 SNHLY and CDR2 FYNNEI. The ends were cut back, 1 base at V and 5 bases at J, with 8 bases in the middle.

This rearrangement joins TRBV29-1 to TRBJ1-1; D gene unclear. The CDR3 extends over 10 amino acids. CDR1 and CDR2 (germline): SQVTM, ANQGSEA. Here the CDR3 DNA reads TGCTCCGCGATACACTCTGAAGCTTTCTTT. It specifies CSAIHSEAFF.